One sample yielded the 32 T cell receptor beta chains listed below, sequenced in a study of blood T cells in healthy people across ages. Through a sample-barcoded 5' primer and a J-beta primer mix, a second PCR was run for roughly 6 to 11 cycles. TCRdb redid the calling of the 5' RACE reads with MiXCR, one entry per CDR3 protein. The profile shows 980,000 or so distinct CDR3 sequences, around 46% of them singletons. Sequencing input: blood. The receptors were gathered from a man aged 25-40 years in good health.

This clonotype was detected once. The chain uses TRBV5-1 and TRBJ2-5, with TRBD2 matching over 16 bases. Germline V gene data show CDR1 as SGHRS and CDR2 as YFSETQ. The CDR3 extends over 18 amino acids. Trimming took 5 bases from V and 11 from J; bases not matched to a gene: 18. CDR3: CASRTDPGLAGGRNEQYF. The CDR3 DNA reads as TGCGCCAGCAGAACAGACCCGGGACTAGCGGGGGGGCGCAATGAGCAGTACTTC.

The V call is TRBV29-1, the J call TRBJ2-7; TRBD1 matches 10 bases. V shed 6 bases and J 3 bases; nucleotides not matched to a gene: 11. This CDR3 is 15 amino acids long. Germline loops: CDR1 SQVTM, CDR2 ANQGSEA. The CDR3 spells CSVWDRGSPSYEQYF. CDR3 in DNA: TGCAGCGTCTGGGACAGGGGTTCACCTAGCTACGAGCAGTACTTC.

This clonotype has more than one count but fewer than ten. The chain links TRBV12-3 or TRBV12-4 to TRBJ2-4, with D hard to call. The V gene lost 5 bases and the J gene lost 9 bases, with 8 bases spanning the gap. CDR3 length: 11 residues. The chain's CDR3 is CASSPSTIQYF. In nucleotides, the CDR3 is TGTGCCAGCAGTCCTTCGACCATTCAGTACTTC.

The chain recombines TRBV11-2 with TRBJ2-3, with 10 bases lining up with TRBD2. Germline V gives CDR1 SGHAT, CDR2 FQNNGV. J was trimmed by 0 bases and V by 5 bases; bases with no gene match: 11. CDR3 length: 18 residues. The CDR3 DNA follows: TGTGCCAGCAGCCGAGGTAGCGGGGGGATACCTAGCACAGATACGCAGTATTTT. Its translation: CASSRGSGGIPSTDTQYF.

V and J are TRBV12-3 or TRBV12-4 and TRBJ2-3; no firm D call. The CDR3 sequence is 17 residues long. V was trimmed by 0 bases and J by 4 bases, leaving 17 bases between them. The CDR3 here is CASSLARGRIRADTQYF. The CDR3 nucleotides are TGTGCCAGCAGTTTAGCGCGAGGCAGGATTAGAGCAGATACGCAGTATTTT.

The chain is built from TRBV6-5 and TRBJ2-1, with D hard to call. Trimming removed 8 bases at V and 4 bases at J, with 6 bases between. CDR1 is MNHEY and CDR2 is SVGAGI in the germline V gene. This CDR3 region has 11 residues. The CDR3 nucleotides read TGTGCCAGCCTAACTTACAATGAGCAGTTCTTC. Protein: CASLTYNEQFF.

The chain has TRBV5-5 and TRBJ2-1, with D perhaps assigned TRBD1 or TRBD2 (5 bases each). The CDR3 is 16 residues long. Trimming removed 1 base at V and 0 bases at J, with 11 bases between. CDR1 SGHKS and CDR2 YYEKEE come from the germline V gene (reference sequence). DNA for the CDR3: TGTGCCAGCAGCTTGTTTTGGGACGGCTCCTACAATGAGCAGTTCTTC. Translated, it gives CASSLFWDGSYNEQFF.

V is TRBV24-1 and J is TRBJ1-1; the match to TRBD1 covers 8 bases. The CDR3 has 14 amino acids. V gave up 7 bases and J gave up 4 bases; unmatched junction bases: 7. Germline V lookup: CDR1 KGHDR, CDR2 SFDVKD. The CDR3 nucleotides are TGTGCCACCAGAGGAGGCGGACAGGGCACTGAAGCTTTCTTT. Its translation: CATRGGGQGTEAFF.

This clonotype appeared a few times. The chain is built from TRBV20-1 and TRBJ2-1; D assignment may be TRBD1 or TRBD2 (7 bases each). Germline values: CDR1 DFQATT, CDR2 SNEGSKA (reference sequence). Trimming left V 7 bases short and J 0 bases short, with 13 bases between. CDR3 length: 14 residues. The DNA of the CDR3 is TGCAGTGGGACCAGGGGGGGCTCCTACAATGAGCAGTTCTTC. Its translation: CSGTRGGSYNEQFF.

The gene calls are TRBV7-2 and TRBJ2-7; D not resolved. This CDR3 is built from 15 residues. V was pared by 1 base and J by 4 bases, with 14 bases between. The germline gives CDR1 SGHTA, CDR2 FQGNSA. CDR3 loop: CASSLGRAESYEQYF. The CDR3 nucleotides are TGTGCCAGCAGCTTAGGTCGGGCAGAAAGTTACGAGCAGTACTTC.

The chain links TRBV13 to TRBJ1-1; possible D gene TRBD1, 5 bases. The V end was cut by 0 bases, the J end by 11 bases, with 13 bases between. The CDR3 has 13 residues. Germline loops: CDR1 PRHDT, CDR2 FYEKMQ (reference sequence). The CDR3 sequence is CASSLGGPIFAFF. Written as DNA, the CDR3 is TGTGCCAGCAGCTTAGGGGGACCAATTTTTGCTTTCTTT.

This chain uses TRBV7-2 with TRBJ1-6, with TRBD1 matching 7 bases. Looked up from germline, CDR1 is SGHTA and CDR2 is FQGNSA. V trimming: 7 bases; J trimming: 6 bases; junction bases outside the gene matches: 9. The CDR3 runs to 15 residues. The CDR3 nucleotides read TGTGCCAGCACCCTACCGGGACAGACTAATTCACCCCTCCACTTT. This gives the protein CASTLPGQTNSPLHF.

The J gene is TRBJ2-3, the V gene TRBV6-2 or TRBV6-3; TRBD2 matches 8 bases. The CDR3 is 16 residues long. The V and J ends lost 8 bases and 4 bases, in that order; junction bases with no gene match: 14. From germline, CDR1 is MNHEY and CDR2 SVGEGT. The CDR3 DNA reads TGTGCCAGCGGTTCCTATGGGACTAGTCCCCCAGATACGCAGTATTTT. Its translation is CASGSYGTSPPDTQYF.

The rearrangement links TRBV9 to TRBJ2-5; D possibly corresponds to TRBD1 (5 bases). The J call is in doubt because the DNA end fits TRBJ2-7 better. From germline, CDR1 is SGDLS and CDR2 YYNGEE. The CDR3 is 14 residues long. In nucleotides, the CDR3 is TGTGCCAGCAGCGTAGCTGAAGGGGTGGGCGAGCAGTACTTC. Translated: CASSVAEGVGEQYF.

The CDR3 sequence: CASSEFDRETQYF. In DNA form, the CDR3 reads TGTGCCAGCAGTGAATTCGACAGAGAGACCCAGTACTTC. The V gene is TRBV6-1, the J gene TRBJ2-5; D is perhaps TRBD1 (5 bases). V lost 2 bases and J lost 4, with 8 bases in between. Germline V gene sequence: CDR1 MNHNS, CDR2 SASEGT. The CDR3 length is 13 residues.

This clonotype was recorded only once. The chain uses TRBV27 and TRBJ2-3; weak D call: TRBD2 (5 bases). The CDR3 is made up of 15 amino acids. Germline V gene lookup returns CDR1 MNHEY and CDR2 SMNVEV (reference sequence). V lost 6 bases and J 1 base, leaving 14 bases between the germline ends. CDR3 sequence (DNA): TGTGCCAGCAGCCCCGACGGGCGGGGCACAGATACGCAGTATTTT. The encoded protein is CASSPDGRGTDTQYF.

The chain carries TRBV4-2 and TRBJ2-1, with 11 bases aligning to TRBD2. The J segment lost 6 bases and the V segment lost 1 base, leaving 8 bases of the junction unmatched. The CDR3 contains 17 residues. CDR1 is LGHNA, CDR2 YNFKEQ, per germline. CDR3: CASSQVDSGGARNEQFF. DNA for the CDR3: TGTGCCAGCAGCCAAGTCGATAGCGGGGGGGCTCGCAATGAGCAGTTCTTC.

CDR3 sequence (DNA): TGCAGTGCTAGAGATCTACTAGCCGATTGGAACGAGCAGTACTTC. Protein product: CSARDLLADWNEQYF. This chain joins TRBV20-1 and TRBJ2-4, with D perhaps matching TRBD2 (6 bases). TRBJ2-7 explains the end of the DNA better; the J call may be wrong. The CDR3 runs to 15 residues. Per germline, CDR1 DFQATT and CDR2 SNEGSKA (reference sequence).

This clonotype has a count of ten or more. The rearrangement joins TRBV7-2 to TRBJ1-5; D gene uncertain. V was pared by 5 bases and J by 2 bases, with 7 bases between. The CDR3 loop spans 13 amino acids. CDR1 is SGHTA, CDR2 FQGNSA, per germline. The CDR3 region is CASSQRGNQPQHF. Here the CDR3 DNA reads TGTGCCAGCAGCCAGCGGGGCAATCAGCCCCAGCATTTT.

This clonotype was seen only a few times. The CDR3, as DNA: TGTGCCAGCAGTACGACCGATACTGCCCACAATGAGCAGTACTTC. Translated, it gives CASSTTDTAHNEQYF. This chain uses TRBV6-2 or TRBV6-3 with TRBJ2-5; D uncertain. Germline CDR1 and CDR2: MNHEY and SVGEGT. This CDR3 has 15 residues. Trimming took off 5 bases at V and 11 bases at J, with 24 bases between the two ends.

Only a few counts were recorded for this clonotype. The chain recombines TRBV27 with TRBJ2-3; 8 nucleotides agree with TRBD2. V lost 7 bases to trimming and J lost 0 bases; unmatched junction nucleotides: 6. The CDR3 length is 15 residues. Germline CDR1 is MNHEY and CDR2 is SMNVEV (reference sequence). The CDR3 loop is CASNNLAGSTDTQYF. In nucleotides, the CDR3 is TGTGCCAGCAACAACCTAGCGGGTAGCACAGATACGCAGTATTTT.

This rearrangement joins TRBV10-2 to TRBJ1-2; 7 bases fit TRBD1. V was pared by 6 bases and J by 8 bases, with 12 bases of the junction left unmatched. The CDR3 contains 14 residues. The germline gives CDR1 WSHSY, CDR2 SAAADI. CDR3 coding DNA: TGCGCCAGCAGCGGGGACAGCCCTATCTCCGGCTACACCTTC. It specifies CASSGDSPISGYTF.

CDR3 bases: TGCGCCAGCAGCTCTCTGACAGGGGGAGAGACCCAGTACTTC. It specifies CASSSLTGGETQYF. The chain links TRBV5-1 to TRBJ2-5, with 9 bases lining up with TRBD1. CDR1 and CDR2 from the germline V gene are SGHRS and YFSETQ. The CDR3 is 14 amino acids. V lost 3 bases, J lost 4 bases, and 4 bases stayed unmatched.

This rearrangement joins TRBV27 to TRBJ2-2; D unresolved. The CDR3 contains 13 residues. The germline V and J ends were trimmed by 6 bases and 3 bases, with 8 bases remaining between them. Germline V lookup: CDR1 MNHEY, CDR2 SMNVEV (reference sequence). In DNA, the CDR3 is TGTGCCAGCAGACGGGTGGACACCGGGGAGCTGTTTTTT. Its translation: CASRRVDTGELFF.

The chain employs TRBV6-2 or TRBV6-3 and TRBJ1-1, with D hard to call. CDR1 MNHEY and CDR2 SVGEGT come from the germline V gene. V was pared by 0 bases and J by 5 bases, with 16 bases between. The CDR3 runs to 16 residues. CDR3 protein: CASSYSKQEMRTEAFF. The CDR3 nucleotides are TGTGCCAGCAGTTACTCGAAGCAGGAGATGAGGACTGAAGCTTTCTTT.

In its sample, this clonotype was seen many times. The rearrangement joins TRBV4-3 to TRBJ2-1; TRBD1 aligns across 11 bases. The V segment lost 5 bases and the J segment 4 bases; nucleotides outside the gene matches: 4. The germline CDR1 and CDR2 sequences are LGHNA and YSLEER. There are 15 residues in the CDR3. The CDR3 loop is CASSAGTGGYNEQFF. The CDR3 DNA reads TGCGCCAGCAGCGCCGGGACAGGGGGTTACAATGAGCAGTTCTTC.

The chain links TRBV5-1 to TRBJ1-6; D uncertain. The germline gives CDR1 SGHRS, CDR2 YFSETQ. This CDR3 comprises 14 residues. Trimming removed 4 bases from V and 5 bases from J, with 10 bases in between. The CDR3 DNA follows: TGCGCCAGCAGCCCGGAAGGGAATAATTCACCCCTCCACTTT. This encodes CASSPEGNNSPLHF. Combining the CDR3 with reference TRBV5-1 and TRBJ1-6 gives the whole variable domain KAGVTQTPRYLIKTRGQQVTLSCSPISGHRSVSWYQQTPGQGLQFLFEYFSETQRNKGNFPGRFSGRQFSNSRSEMNVSTLELGDSALYLCASSPEGNNSPLHFGNGTRLTVT.

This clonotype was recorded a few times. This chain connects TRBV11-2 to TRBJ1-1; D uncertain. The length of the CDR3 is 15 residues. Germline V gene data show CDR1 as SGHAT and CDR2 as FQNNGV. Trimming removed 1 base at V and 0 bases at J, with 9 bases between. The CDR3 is CASSLGRRMNTEAFF. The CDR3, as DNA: TGTGCCAGCAGCTTAGGTCGGCGAATGAACACTGAAGCTTTCTTT.

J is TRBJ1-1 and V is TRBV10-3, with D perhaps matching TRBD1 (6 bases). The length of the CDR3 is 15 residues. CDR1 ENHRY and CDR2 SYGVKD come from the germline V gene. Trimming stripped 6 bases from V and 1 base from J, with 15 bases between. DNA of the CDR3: TGTGCCATCAGCGGCCTGAACAGGGCGAACACTGAAGCTTTCTTT. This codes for CAISGLNRANTEAFF.

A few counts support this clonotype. The CDR3 region has the DNA TGTGCCAGCAGAGAACAGGGAGGGGATTCACCCCTCCACTTT. As protein: CASREQGGDSPLHF. The chain is built from TRBV6-6 and TRBJ1-6; the D gene is possibly TRBD1 (6 bases). V was clipped by 6 bases and J by 8 bases, with 14 bases between them. This CDR3 has 14 amino acids. CDR1 MNHNY and CDR2 SVGAGI come from the germline V gene (reference sequence).

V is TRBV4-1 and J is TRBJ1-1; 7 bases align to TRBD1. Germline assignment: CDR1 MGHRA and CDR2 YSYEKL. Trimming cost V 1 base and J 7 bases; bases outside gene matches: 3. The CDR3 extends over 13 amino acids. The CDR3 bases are TGCGCCAGCAGCCAAGGAGGACAGGTTGAAGCTTTCTTT. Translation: CASSQGGQVEAFF.

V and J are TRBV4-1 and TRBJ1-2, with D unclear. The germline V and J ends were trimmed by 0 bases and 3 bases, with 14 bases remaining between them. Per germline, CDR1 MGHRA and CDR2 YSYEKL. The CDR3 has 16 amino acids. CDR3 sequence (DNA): TGCGCCAGCAGCCAAGAGGGCAGCCCTCTGGACTATGGCTACACCTTC. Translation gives CASSQEGSPLDYGYTF.